These T cell receptor beta chains were read from a single sample in a study of OX40 agonist ivuxolimab in advanced cancers. TCRdb's table, derived via immunoSEQ multiplex PCR, lists solely in-frame clones and lacks some. The sample lists 92,000 or so clones, around 90% seen once, with 6.5% to 9% in the top ten. This material consisted of CD4+ or CD8+ T cells sorted from blood, taken in a trial of the OX40 agonist ivuxolimab. These receptor sequences come from an adult with an advanced solid tumor such as melanoma, head and neck, liver or kidney cancer. Both conserved end residues are part of each CDR3. A D gene is named only where the DNA matches it firmly. Size values are once, few and many counts, or a class for expanded clones, and some rows have none.

CDR3 length	J gene	V gene	clone size	D gene	CDR3 DNA	CDR3 protein
13	TRBJ2-7	TRBV30	.	.	TGTGCCTGGAGTCGAAGCCCTGGGTACGAGCAGTACTTC	CAWSRSPGYEQYF
15	TRBJ1-6	TRBV19	.	.	TGTGCCAGTAGTAGGGGAGACCTGACTAATTCACCCCTCCACTTT	CASSRGDLTNSPLHF
15	TRBJ1-6	TRBV28	.	.	TGTGCCAGCAGCCGCCTAACGGAGGGAAATTCACCCCTCCACTTT	CASSRLTEGNSPLHF
15	TRBJ2-1	TRBV5-1	.	TRBD2	TGCGCCAGCAGACTAGCGGGAGTCTGGGGCAATGAGCAGTTCTTC	CASRLAGVWGNEQFF
16	TRBJ2-7	TRBV27	.	TRBD1	TGTGCCAGCAGTATTCCCTCAGGGGGCGGAACCTACGAGCAGTACTTC	CASSIPSGGGTYEQYF
17	TRBJ1-4	TRBV5-4	once	TRBD1	TGTGCCAGCAGCCCGGGACAGGGGCGATCAACTAATGAAAAACTGTTTTTT	CASSPGQGRSTNEKLFF
13	TRBJ2-7	TRBV30	.	.	TGTGCCTGGAGTTTGGACACCTCCTACGAGCAGTACTTC	CAWSLDTSYEQYF
15	TRBJ2-6	TRBV5-4	.	TRBD1	TGTGCCAGCAGCGGTCAGGGGGCTGGGGCCAACGTCCTGACTTTC	CASSGQGAGANVLTF
15	TRBJ2-7	TRBV9	.	.	TGTGCCAGCAGTATCGGGGGGCCGGGGGCCTACGAGCAGTACTTC	CASSIGGPGAYEQYF
14	TRBJ1-1	TRBV6-5	.	.	TGTGCCAGCAGTTACGCCCAGGTAGGCGGCGAAGCTTTCTTT	CASSYAQVGGEAFF
15	TRBJ2-1	TRBV9	.	TRBD2	TGTGCCAGCAGCCCACGACTAGCGGCCTACAATGAGCAGTTCTTC	CASSPRLAAYNEQFF
14	TRBJ2-7	TRBV27	.	TRBD1	TGTGCCAGCAGTCGAGGACAGGGATCTCGCGAGCAGTACTTC	CASSRGQGSREQYF
17	TRBJ2-7	TRBV5-4	.	TRBD2	TGTGCCAGCAGCTTGGGACTAGCGGGAGAGGTGTCCTACGAGCAGTACTTC	CASSLGLAGEVSYEQYF
15	TRBJ1-4	TRBV18	once	.	TGTGCCAGCTCACCAAACACTGCAACTAATGAAAAACTGTTTTTT	CASSPNTATNEKLFF
17	TRBJ2-1	TRBV7-3	.	TRBD2	TGTGCCAGCAGCTCCTTGGGGACTAGCGGGGCTTACAATGAGCAGTTCTTC	CASSSLGTSGAYNEQFF
13	TRBJ1-5	TRBV7-9	.	.	TGTGCGAGCAGCAGGGGAGGCAATCAGCCCCAGCATTTT	CASSRGGNQPQHF
14	TRBJ2-7	TRBV7-9	.	.	TGTGCCAGCAGCCAAACAGTTACGGGGGACGAGCAGTACTTC	CASSQTVTGDEQYF
16	TRBJ1-1	TRBV13	.	TRBD1	TGTGCCAGCAGCTTAGTGGGACAGGGGACGAACACTGAAGCTTTCTTT	CASSLVGQGTNTEAFF
12	TRBJ2-7	TRBV29-1	.	.	TGCAGCGTTGAGGATGACAGTTACGAGCAGTACTTC	CSVEDDSYEQYF
18	TRBJ2-5	TRBV11-2	.	TRBD1	TGTGCCAGCAGCCCCTCCGGATTGACAGGGTGGGAGTGGGAGACCCAGTACTTC	CASSPSGLTGWEWETQYF
15	TRBJ2-3	TRBV4-1	.	.	TGCGCCAGCAGCCAATACCCTAGCGGCACAGATACGCAGTATTTT	CASSQYPSGTDTQYF
16	TRBJ1-4	TRBV5-1	.	TRBD1	TGCGCCAGCAGCTTAAAAAGTGGACAGGCCTGGGAAAAACTGTTTTTT	CASSLKSGQAWEKLFF
14	TRBJ2-7	TRBV4-2	.	TRBD2	TGTGCCAGCAGCTTGGATGGGACTAGCGACGAGCAGTACTTC	CASSLDGTSDEQYF
12	TRBJ2-3	TRBV6-6	.	.	TGTGCCAGCAGTTACCTATCAGATACGCAGTATTTT	CASSYLSDTQYF
16	TRBJ1-6	TRBV6-5	few	.	TGTGCCAGCAGTTACTCGGGGGGTCTGGGGAATTCACCCCTCCACTTT	CASSYSGGLGNSPLHF
16	TRBJ2-3	TRBV14	.	.	TGTGCCAGCAGTCAACAGACAGGCCCTAGCACAGATACGCAGTATTTT	CASSQQTGPSTDTQYF
13	TRBJ2-1	TRBV27	.	.	TGTGCCAGCAGTTTATCAGGGGCAAATGAGCAGTTCTTC	CASSLSGANEQFF
9	TRBJ2-1	TRBV19	.	.	TGTGCCAGTATGAGAGAGCAGTTCTTC	CASMREQFF
14	TRBJ2-7	TRBV4-1	once	.	TGCGCCAGCAGCCATAACAAAGGCAGCTACGAGCAGTACTTC	CASSHNKGSYEQYF
16	TRBJ2-1	TRBV11-3	.	TRBD2	TGTGCCAGCAGCTTATCCGGACTAGCCCGTTTGGGCGAGCAGTTCTTC	CASSLSGLARLGEQFF
16	TRBJ1-4	TRBV7-9	.	.	TGTGCCAGCAGCTTAGCCGGGACTTCTTCGGACGAAAAACTGTTTTTT	CASSLAGTSSDEKLFF
13	TRBJ2-1	TRBV7-8	.	TRBD1	TGTGCCAGCAGCTACAGGGGGCGAAATGAGCAGTTCTTC	CASSYRGRNEQFF
19	TRBJ2-2	TRBV2	.	TRBD1	TGTGCCAGCAGGGATACACCCGGGACAGCGAGAGGAAGCACCGGGGAGCTGTTTTTT	CASRDTPGTARGSTGELFF
15	TRBJ1-1	TRBV18	.	TRBD1	TGTGCCAGCTCACCACAACAGGGGTTTGACACTGAAGCTTTCTTT	CASSPQQGFDTEAFF
14	TRBJ2-7	TRBV4-1	.	.	TGCGCCAGCAGCCAATTTATTCAAGCCTACGAGCAGTACTTC	CASSQFIQAYEQYF
15	TRBJ2-1	TRBV6-1	.	TRBD1	TGTGCCAGCAGTGGTCCGGGACAGGGGAGGAATGAGCAGTTCTTC	CASSGPGQGRNEQFF
14	TRBJ1-2	TRBV19	.	TRBD1	TGTGCCAGTACTCCCCAGGGGGTAAACTATGGCTACACCTTC	CASTPQGVNYGYTF
12	TRBJ2-1	TRBV19	.	.	TGTGCCAGTAGTACGAGGACACCTGAGCAGTTCTTC	CASSTRTPEQFF